This T cell receptor beta chain was recorded in a study of shared clonotypes between healthy human individuals. Study at large: Samples came from a couple of female and a few male donors aged 18 to 49. The study used three CD4 naive, three CD4 memory, two CD8 naive and one CD8 memory plate per donor.

Only in-frame clones appear in the TCRdb table, and some are missing; sequencing was by immunoSEQ multiplex PCR. This table has some 2,000,000 clones, about 95% appearing once. With respect to this clone: The antigen is undetermined.

Germline CDR1 is GTSNPN and CDR2 is SVGIG (reference sequence). The V and J ends lost 2 bases and 1 base respectively, with 11 bases between them. CDR3 length equals 14 residues. It was CD45RO-negative cells, positively selected for CCR7, that made up naive CD8 cells, with terminally differentiated effector memory CD45RA+ cells excluded. Study-wide results and caveats: What rarefaction showed was incomplete sorted-subset sequencing despite large depth. Genetic and exposure-history diversity was limited by the small donor number.

The sample comprised naive CD8+ T cells sorted from blood. The receptor was isolated from a man between 18 and 29 years old in good health. The chain uses TRBV30 and TRBJ1-1; D not resolved. CDR3 DNA: TGTGCCTGGAGTCATTTAGGGCCGAACACTGAAGCTTTCTTT. Its protein product is CAWSHLGPNTEAFF.